This is a list of T cell receptor beta chains from one sample in a study of T cells expressing NK-cell markers. TCRdb re-called the 5' RACE reads and gives one entry per CDR3 protein, without DNA. The listing contains several thousand distinct CDR3 sequences. The sequencing sample was made of blood T cells: a sorted CD56 or NKG2C T cell subset, CD4+ or CD8+ T cells, or bulk PBMC T cells (not recorded which). The receptors derive from a man aged 18 to 30 in good health. Each CDR3 is given with its conserved first and last residue. Each record gives: clone size, J gene, V gene, CDR3 protein. The size field is filled for only some rows; it gives once, few, many or a size class.

>-|TRBJ1-4|TRBV7-9
CASSLGANEKLFF
>-|TRBJ1-6|TRBV20-1
CSAREGLDNSPLHF
>-|TRBJ2-7|TRBV6-5
CASSSTRTSGEGQYF
>-|TRBJ2-1|TRBV4-3
CASSQSRRNEQFF
>-|TRBJ2-7|TRBV7-6
CASSLENGEQYF
>-|TRBJ2-7|TRBV6-2/TRBV6-3
CASSYAAESSYEQYF
>-|TRBJ2-2|TRBV12-3/TRBV12-4
CASSPSGTGELFF
>-|TRBJ2-1|TRBV27
CASKPTPDSYNEQFF
>-|TRBJ1-2|TRBV9
CASSKSSFVQGYTF
>medium-sized|TRBJ2-7|TRBV5-1
CASYGRSGTLDEQYF
>-|TRBJ2-1|TRBV6-4
CASSDSVSEQFF
>-|TRBJ2-7|TRBV6-1
CATNLETTKVEQYF
>-|TRBJ1-1|TRBV4-2
CASSRELGTGSSEAFF
>-|TRBJ2-3|TRBV5-6
CASSVGPGSTDTQYF
>-|TRBJ2-5|TRBV6-1
CASSWGLAALGETQYF
>-|TRBJ2-7|TRBV21-1
CASSKVPRPYEQYF
>-|TRBJ1-1|TRBV2
CASPGGPSNTEAFF
>-|TRBJ1-6|TRBV6-5
CASSYSPGVLNSPLHF
>-|TRBJ2-2|TRBV20-1
CSAREGLAGDTGELFF
>-|TRBJ2-2|TRBV28
CASSLWGESNTGELFF
>-|TRBJ1-6|TRBV4-3
CASSQSRNSPLHF
>-|TRBJ2-1|TRBV19
CASTPAGGYNEQFF
>-|TRBJ2-5|TRBV4-2
CASSQEAGGPETQYF
>-|TRBJ2-3|TRBV6-1
CASSRTGRRNTDTQYF
>-|TRBJ2-5|TRBV29-1
CSVEKREWETQYF
>-|TRBJ1-2|TRBV18
CASSLEGRMYGYTF
>-|TRBJ2-5|TRBV7-2
CARGLAGVKETQYF
>-|TRBJ2-7|TRBV12-3/TRBV12-4
CASSSGPSGNYEQYF
>-|TRBJ2-5|TRBV7-9
CASSPLSSETQYF
>-|TRBJ1-2|TRBV12-3/TRBV12-4
CASTATNYGYTF
>-|TRBJ1-5|TRBV6-2/TRBV6-3
CASSSGEYQPQHF
>-|TRBJ2-2|TRBV6-1
CASTPSWGTGELFF
>-|TRBJ2-2|TRBV5-1
CASSFPLEPGQLDTGELFF
>-|TRBJ2-5|TRBV3-1
CASSHFGGGSKTQYF
>medium-sized|TRBJ2-3|TRBV7-2
CASSVVGGGPDTQYF
>-|TRBJ2-7|TRBV4-3
CASSHGVGTYEQYF
>-|TRBJ2-6|TRBV6-5
CASSYSSSGSGANVLTF
>-|TRBJ1-5|TRBV5-8
CASSSGTGESQPQHF
>-|TRBJ2-2|TRBV14
CASSPANTGELFF
>-|TRBJ2-1|TRBV6-4
CASSDAISGSYNEQFF
>medium-sized|TRBJ2-3|TRBV20-1
CSARIIGTSTDTQYF
>-|TRBJ1-5|TRBV20-1
CSANLLDRVNQPQHF
>-|TRBJ1-1|TRBV4-3
CASSQGPPENMNTEAFF
>-|TRBJ2-6|TRBV6-2/TRBV6-3
CASSHKGAPDVLTF
>-|TRBJ2-1|TRBV20-1
CSASRLADYNEQFF
>-|TRBJ1-4|TRBV5-1
CASRHLTETSTNEKLFF
>-|TRBJ1-2|TRBV2
CASRDPGTEYGYTF
>-|TRBJ2-3|TRBV6-2/TRBV6-3
CASSSSGGAPDTQYF
>-|TRBJ2-1|TRBV6-2/TRBV6-3
CASKTDSLEQFF
>-|TRBJ2-5|TRBV21-1
CASSKDRGETQYF
>-|TRBJ2-3|TRBV12-3/TRBV12-4
CASTYLNFKDTQYF
>-|TRBJ2-7|TRBV7-8
CASSLGTSGLQEEQYF
>-|TRBJ1-1|TRBV6-5
CASSYYGGRPKEAFF
>-|TRBJ2-1|TRBV20-1
CSALRTSGNNEQFF
>-|TRBJ1-5|TRBV20-1
CSARDRNLQGLPINQPQHF
>-|TRBJ1-2|TRBV20-1
CSAPDRGQVSIGYTF
>-|TRBJ2-6|TRBV11-2
CASSLKVGTSGANVLTF
>-|TRBJ2-1|TRBV7-9
CASSSRTSGRSDEQFF
>-|TRBJ1-1|TRBV6-1
CASTPHLNTEAFF
>medium-sized|TRBJ2-1|TRBV7-6
CASSALNNYNEQFF